The rows below give T cell receptor beta chains drawn from one sample of a study of blood T cell repertoires in COVID-19. The method was immunoSEQ multiplex PCR; TCRdb's version includes in-frame clones alone and lacks a portion of them. Among about 74,000 clones listed, over 75% were seen once. Sequencing input: peripheral blood. These receptors all stem from a man between 65 and 80 years old with active or convalescent COVID-19. Both conserved end residues are part of each CDR3. Each record gives: D gene, V gene, clone size, J gene, CDR3 protein, CDR3 DNA. D genes are given only for firm matches. Some rows mark clone size as missing; the rest say once, few, many or name a class of expanded clone.

D gene: -
V gene: TRBV7-6
clone size: -
J gene: TRBJ2-1
CDR3 protein: CASSLGVGSGVAEQFF
CDR3 DNA: TGTGCCAGCAGCTTAGGGGTTGGTAGCGGAGTAGCAGAGCAGTTCTTC

D gene: TRBD1
V gene: TRBV9
clone size: -
J gene: TRBJ1-1
CDR3 protein: CASSVRTGPSSEAFF
CDR3 DNA: TGTGCCAGCAGCGTAAGGACAGGGCCTTCCTCTGAAGCTTTCTTT

D gene: -
V gene: TRBV7-9
clone size: -
J gene: TRBJ1-4
CDR3 protein: CASSQTKGGLNEKLFF
CDR3 DNA: TGTGCCAGCAGCCAAACGAAAGGCGGATTAAATGAAAAACTGTTTTTT

D gene: TRBD1
V gene: TRBV11-2
clone size: -
J gene: TRBJ1-6
CDR3 protein: CASSFGQGNSPLHF
CDR3 DNA: TGTGCCAGCAGCTTCGGACAGGGCAATTCACCCCTCCACTTT

D gene: TRBD1
V gene: TRBV29-1
clone size: once
J gene: TRBJ1-1
CDR3 protein: CSATGQGVGTEAFF
CDR3 DNA: TGCAGCGCAACGGGACAGGGTGTCGGCACTGAAGCTTTCTTT

D gene: -
V gene: TRBV13
clone size: -
J gene: TRBJ2-4
CDR3 protein: CASSVQGVGNIQYF
CDR3 DNA: TGTGCCAGCAGCGTACAGGGTGTGGGAAACATTCAGTACTTC

D gene: -
V gene: TRBV5-1
clone size: -
J gene: TRBJ2-7
CDR3 protein: CASNVGQSGGPSYEQYF
CDR3 DNA: TGCGCCAGCAACGTGGGACAGAGCGGGGGCCCCTCCTACGAGCAGTACTTC

D gene: -
V gene: TRBV7-3
clone size: -
J gene: TRBJ2-3
CDR3 protein: CASSLLGARGTDTQYF
CDR3 DNA: TGTGCCAGCAGCTTATTGGGGGCTAGGGGCACAGATACGCAGTATTTT

D gene: -
V gene: TRBV6-5
clone size: -
J gene: TRBJ2-2
CDR3 protein: CANLPNRSNTGELFF
CDR3 DNA: TGTGCCAACCTACCCAACAGGTCGAACACCGGGGAGCTGTTTTTT

D gene: -
V gene: TRBV15
clone size: -
J gene: TRBJ2-5
CDR3 protein: CATSTHRGGTQYF
CDR3 DNA: TGTGCCACCAGCACCCACAGGGGGGGGACCCAGTACTTC

D gene: -
V gene: TRBV28
clone size: -
J gene: TRBJ1-4
CDR3 protein: CASRHGGADEKLFF
CDR3 DNA: TGTGCCAGCAGGCATGGGGGGGCGGATGAAAAACTGTTTTTT

D gene: -
V gene: TRBV5-1
clone size: -
J gene: TRBJ1-2
CDR3 protein: CASTLGPQESYGYTF
CDR3 DNA: TGCGCCAGCACCCTCGGTCCCCAAGAATCCTATGGCTACACCTTC

D gene: TRBD1
V gene: TRBV27
clone size: -
J gene: TRBJ1-5
CDR3 protein: CANDRGQVFHQPQHF
CDR3 DNA: TGTGCCAACGACCGGGGACAGGTCTTCCATCAGCCCCAGCATTTT

D gene: -
V gene: TRBV6-5
clone size: -
J gene: TRBJ1-2
CDR3 protein: CASTLAGGGEGGYTF
CDR3 DNA: TGTGCCAGCACCCTGGCGGGGGGCGGAGAAGGTGGCTACACCTTC

D gene: -
V gene: TRBV19
clone size: -
J gene: TRBJ2-1
CDR3 protein: CASSPSSRSSYNEQFF
CDR3 DNA: TGTGCCAGTAGTCCTTCTAGCAGAAGCTCCTACAATGAGCAGTTCTTC

D gene: TRBD2
V gene: TRBV7-9
clone size: -
J gene: TRBJ2-7
CDR3 protein: CASSLAGGRALGYEQYF
CDR3 DNA: TGTGCCAGCAGCTTAGCTGGAGGGAGGGCCCTCGGGTACGAGCAGTACTTC

D gene: -
V gene: TRBV27
clone size: -
J gene: TRBJ2-7
CDR3 protein: CASSLSGSLYEQYF
CDR3 DNA: TGTGCCAGCAGTTTAAGCGGAAGTCTCTACGAGCAGTACTTC

D gene: TRBD1
V gene: TRBV27
clone size: -
J gene: TRBJ2-1
CDR3 protein: CASKYRGESYNEQFF
CDR3 DNA: TGTGCCAGCAAATACAGGGGGGAGTCCTACAATGAGCAGTTCTTC

D gene: -
V gene: TRBV6-5
clone size: -
J gene: TRBJ2-7
CDR3 protein: CASSYTGNSYEQYF
CDR3 DNA: TGTGCCAGCAGTTACACCGGGAACTCCTACGAGCAGTACTTC

D gene: TRBD2
V gene: TRBV7-8
clone size: -
J gene: TRBJ2-3
CDR3 protein: CASSLTSGVQYF
CDR3 DNA: TGTGCCAGCAGCTTGACTAGCGGGGTACAGTATTTT

D gene: -
V gene: TRBV5-6
clone size: few
J gene: TRBJ2-7
CDR3 protein: CASSLGGSSYEQYF
CDR3 DNA: TGTGCCAGCAGCTTGGGCGGCAGCTCCTACGAGCAGTACTTC

D gene: -
V gene: TRBV2
clone size: -
J gene: TRBJ2-7
CDR3 protein: CANSVGKTTSEQYF
CDR3 DNA: TGTGCCAACTCAGTCGGGAAAACTACCTCGGAGCAGTACTTC

D gene: TRBD2
V gene: TRBV7-6
clone size: -
J gene: TRBJ2-3
CDR3 protein: CASSSISGASTDTQYF
CDR3 DNA: TGTGCCAGCAGCTCCATTAGCGGGGCGAGCACAGATACGCAGTATTTT

D gene: -
V gene: TRBV28
clone size: -
J gene: TRBJ1-1
CDR3 protein: CASSLAGTEAFF
CDR3 DNA: TGTGCCAGCAGTTTGGCGGGAACTGAAGCTTTCTTT

D gene: TRBD1
V gene: TRBV6-5
clone size: -
J gene: TRBJ1-1
CDR3 protein: CASSKTGAMNTEAFF
CDR3 DNA: TGTGCCAGCAGCAAGACAGGGGCAATGAACACTGAAGCTTTCTTT

D gene: -
V gene: TRBV18
clone size: -
J gene: TRBJ2-3
CDR3 protein: CASSPTRDTDTQYF
CDR3 DNA: TGTGCCAGCTCACCAACAAGGGACACGGATACGCAGTATTTT

D gene: TRBD1
V gene: TRBV4-1
clone size: -
J gene: TRBJ1-5
CDR3 protein: CASRDRGPNQPQHF
CDR3 DNA: TGCGCCAGCAGGGACAGGGGGCCCAATCAGCCCCAGCATTTT

D gene: -
V gene: TRBV6-5
clone size: -
J gene: TRBJ1-1
CDR3 protein: CASSAAGYRNTEAFF
CDR3 DNA: TGTGCCAGCAGCGCGGCGGGGTATAGGAACACTGAAGCTTTCTTT

D gene: TRBD1
V gene: TRBV5-1
clone size: -
J gene: TRBJ1-6
CDR3 protein: CASSPEGGQGPSSYNSPLHF
CDR3 DNA: TGCGCCAGCAGCCCGGAGGGCGGACAGGGCCCGAGCTCCTATAATTCACCCCTCCACTTT

D gene: -
V gene: TRBV7-2
clone size: -
J gene: TRBJ2-5
CDR3 protein: CASSLKPQETQYF
CDR3 DNA: TGTGCCAGCAGCTTAAAGCCACAAGAGACCCAGTACTTC

D gene: TRBD1
V gene: TRBV19
clone size: -
J gene: TRBJ1-5
CDR3 protein: CATETGRQPQHF
CDR3 DNA: TGTGCCACTGAGACAGGGAGACAGCCCCAGCATTTT

D gene: TRBD1
V gene: TRBV7-2
clone size: -
J gene: TRBJ2-7
CDR3 protein: CASSRDRSDYEQYF
CDR3 DNA: TGTGCCAGCAGCCGGGACAGGAGCGACTACGAGCAGTACTTC

D gene: -
V gene: TRBV7-9
clone size: -
J gene: TRBJ2-2
CDR3 protein: CASSLEGNGELFF
CDR3 DNA: TGTGCCAGCAGCTTAGAGGGGAACGGGGAGCTGTTTTTT

D gene: -
V gene: TRBV10-3
clone size: -
J gene: TRBJ2-2
CDR3 protein: CAISEGEPNTGELFF
CDR3 DNA: TGTGCCATCAGCGAGGGGGAGCCTAACACCGGGGAGCTGTTTTTT

D gene: TRBD2
V gene: TRBV11-2
clone size: -
J gene: TRBJ2-7
CDR3 protein: CASSLRLAITYEQYF
CDR3 DNA: TGTGCCAGCAGCTTAAGACTAGCGATAACCTACGAGCAGTACTTC

D gene: TRBD2
V gene: TRBV6-5
clone size: -
J gene: TRBJ2-2
CDR3 protein: CASSYLRGGWTGELFF
CDR3 DNA: TGTGCCAGCAGTTACTTGCGGGGGGGTTGGACCGGGGAGCTGTTTTTT

D gene: -
V gene: TRBV29-1
clone size: -
J gene: TRBJ2-1
CDR3 protein: CSVGQPTRTSYNEQFF
CDR3 DNA: TGCAGCGTTGGGCAACCCACCCGTACGTCCTACAATGAGCAGTTCTTC

D gene: -
V gene: TRBV6-1
clone size: -
J gene: TRBJ1-5
CDR3 protein: CASSEPPQGLSNQPQHF
CDR3 DNA: TGTGCCAGCAGTGAGCCCCCCCAGGGGCTCAGCAATCAGCCCCAGCATTTT

D gene: -
V gene: TRBV30
clone size: -
J gene: TRBJ1-6
CDR3 protein: CAWGSDRRMKSPLHF
CDR3 DNA: TGTGCCTGGGGTTCCGACAGGAGAATGAAATCACCCCTCCACTTT

D gene: -
V gene: TRBV6-5
clone size: -
J gene: TRBJ2-5
CDR3 protein: CASTSRLAAQETQYF
CDR3 DNA: TGTGCCAGCACCTCGAGGCTAGCAGCTCAAGAGACCCAGTACTTC

D gene: -
V gene: TRBV3-1/TRBV3-2
clone size: -
J gene: TRBJ2-7
CDR3 protein: CASSHGSTHEQYF
CDR3 DNA: TGTGCCAGCAGCCATGGCTCCACCCACGAGCAGTACTTC

D gene: TRBD2
V gene: TRBV7-2
clone size: -
J gene: TRBJ2-1
CDR3 protein: CASSLEPLAGFRGEFF
CDR3 DNA: TGTGCCAGCAGCTTAGAACCCCTAGCGGGTTTTCGAGGGGAGTTCTTC

D gene: TRBD1
V gene: TRBV19
clone size: few
J gene: TRBJ2-1
CDR3 protein: CAISPGQGSLGNEQFF
CDR3 DNA: TGTGCCATTTCTCCGGGACAGGGAAGCCTGGGCAATGAGCAGTTCTTC

D gene: TRBD2
V gene: TRBV5-1
clone size: -
J gene: TRBJ2-5
CDR3 protein: CASSSGTSGGAGETQYF
CDR3 DNA: TGCGCCAGCAGCTCGGGGACTAGCGGGGGGGCCGGTGAGACCCAGTACTTC

D gene: -
V gene: TRBV12-5
clone size: -
J gene: TRBJ1-3
CDR3 protein: CASGFAGLVDTIYF
CDR3 DNA: TGTGCTAGTGGTTTCGCAGGACTCGTCGACACCATATATTTT

D gene: -
V gene: TRBV28
clone size: -
J gene: TRBJ1-5
CDR3 protein: CASRTQGFDQPQHF
CDR3 DNA: TGTGCCAGCAGGACACAGGGTTTCGATCAGCCCCAGCATTTT

D gene: TRBD1
V gene: TRBV27
clone size: -
J gene: TRBJ2-7
CDR3 protein: CASSYTGGVSSYEQYF
CDR3 DNA: TGTGCCAGCAGTTATACAGGGGGCGTGAGCTCCTACGAGCAGTACTTC

D gene: TRBD1
V gene: TRBV19
clone size: -
J gene: TRBJ1-2
CDR3 protein: CASSMAGQGAFGYTF
CDR3 DNA: TGTGCCAGTAGTATGGCGGGACAGGGGGCTTTTGGCTACACCTTC

D gene: -
V gene: TRBV10-3
clone size: -
J gene: TRBJ2-7
CDR3 protein: CAISERQTGDEQYF
CDR3 DNA: TGTGCCATCAGTGAGAGACAGACCGGCGACGAGCAGTACTTC

D gene: TRBD2
V gene: TRBV5-4
clone size: -
J gene: TRBJ2-3
CDR3 protein: CASSSGLAGPTDTQYF
CDR3 DNA: TGTGCCAGCAGCTCGGGACTAGCGGGACCCACAGATACGCAGTATTTT

D gene: TRBD1
V gene: TRBV6-6
clone size: few
J gene: TRBJ1-5
CDR3 protein: CASSSTGGADQPQHF
CDR3 DNA: TGTGCCAGCAGTTCTACAGGGGGCGCCGATCAGCCCCAGCATTTT

D gene: -
V gene: TRBV3-1/TRBV3-2
clone size: -
J gene: TRBJ2-7
CDR3 protein: CASSQGQDEQYF
CDR3 DNA: TGTGCCAGCAGCCAAGGACAAGACGAGCAGTACTTC

D gene: -
V gene: TRBV12-3/TRBV12-4
clone size: -
J gene: TRBJ2-7
CDR3 protein: CASRLTGYEQYF
CDR3 DNA: TGTGCCAGCAGACTTACAGGATACGAGCAGTACTTC

D gene: TRBD1
V gene: TRBV18
clone size: -
J gene: TRBJ1-4
CDR3 protein: CASSPLTGGSGEKLFF
CDR3 DNA: TGTGCCAGCTCACCACTGACAGGGGGTTCTGGTGAAAAACTGTTTTTT

D gene: TRBD1
V gene: TRBV30
clone size: -
J gene: TRBJ1-2
CDR3 protein: CAWRDRGQNYGYTF
CDR3 DNA: TGTGCCTGGCGGGACAGGGGGCAGAACTATGGCTACACCTTC

D gene: TRBD2
V gene: TRBV30
clone size: -
J gene: TRBJ2-1
CDR3 protein: CAWSAGLAGGNEQFF
CDR3 DNA: TGTGCCTGGAGCGCGGGACTAGCGGGAGGAAATGAGCAGTTCTTC